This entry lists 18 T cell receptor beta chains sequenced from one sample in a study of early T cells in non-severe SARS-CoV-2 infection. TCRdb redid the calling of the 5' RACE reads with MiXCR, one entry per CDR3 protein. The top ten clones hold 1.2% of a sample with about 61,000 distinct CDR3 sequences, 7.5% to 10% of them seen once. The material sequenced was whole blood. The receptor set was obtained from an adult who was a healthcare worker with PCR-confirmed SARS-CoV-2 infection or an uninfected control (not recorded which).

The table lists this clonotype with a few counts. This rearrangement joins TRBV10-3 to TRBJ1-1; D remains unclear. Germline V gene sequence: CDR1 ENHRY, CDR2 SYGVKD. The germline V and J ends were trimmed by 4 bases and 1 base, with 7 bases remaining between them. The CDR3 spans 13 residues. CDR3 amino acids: CAISVGPNTEAFF. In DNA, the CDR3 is TGTGCCATCAGTGTCGGCCCGAACACTGAAGCTTTCTTT.

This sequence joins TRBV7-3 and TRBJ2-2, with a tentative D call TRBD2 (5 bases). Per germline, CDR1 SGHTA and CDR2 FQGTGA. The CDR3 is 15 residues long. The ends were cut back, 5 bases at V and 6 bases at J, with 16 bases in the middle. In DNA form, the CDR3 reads TGTGCCAGCAGCCGCGGCCACCGGGGAGCCGGGGAGCTGTTTTTT. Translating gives CASSRGHRGAGELFF.

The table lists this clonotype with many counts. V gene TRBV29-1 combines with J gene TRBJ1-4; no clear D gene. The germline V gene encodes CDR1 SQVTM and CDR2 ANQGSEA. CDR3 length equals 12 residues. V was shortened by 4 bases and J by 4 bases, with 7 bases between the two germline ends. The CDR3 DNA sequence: TGCAGCGTTGTGGGCTTTAATGAAAAACTGTTTTTT. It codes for CSVVGFNEKLFF.

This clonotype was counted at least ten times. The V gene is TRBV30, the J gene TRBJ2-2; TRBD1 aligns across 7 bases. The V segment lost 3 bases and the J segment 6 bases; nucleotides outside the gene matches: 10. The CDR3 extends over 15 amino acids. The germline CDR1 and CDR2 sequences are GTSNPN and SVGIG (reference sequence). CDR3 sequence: CAWSLERTGPGELFF. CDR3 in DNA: TGTGCCTGGAGCCTAGAGCGGACAGGCCCCGGGGAGCTGTTTTTT.

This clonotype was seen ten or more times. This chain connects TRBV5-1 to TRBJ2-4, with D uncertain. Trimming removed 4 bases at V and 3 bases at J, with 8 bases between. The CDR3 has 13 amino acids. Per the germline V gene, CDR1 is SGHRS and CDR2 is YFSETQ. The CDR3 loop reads CASSGSGKNIQYF. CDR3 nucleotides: TGCGCCAGCAGCGGTTCGGGCAAAAACATTCAGTACTTC.

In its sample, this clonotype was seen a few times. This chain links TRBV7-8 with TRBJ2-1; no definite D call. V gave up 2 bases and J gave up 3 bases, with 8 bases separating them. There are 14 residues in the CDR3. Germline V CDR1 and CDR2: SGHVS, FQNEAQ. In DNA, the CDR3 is TGTGCCAGCAGCTTACGTACCAACTACAATGAGCAGTTCTTC. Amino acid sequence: CASSLRTNYNEQFF.

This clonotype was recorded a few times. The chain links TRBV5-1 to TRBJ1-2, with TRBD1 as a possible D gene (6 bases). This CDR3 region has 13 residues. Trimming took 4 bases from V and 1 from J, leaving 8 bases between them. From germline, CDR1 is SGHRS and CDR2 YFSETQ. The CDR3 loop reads CASSMDSNYGYTF. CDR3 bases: TGCGCCAGCAGCATGGACAGTAACTATGGCTACACCTTC.

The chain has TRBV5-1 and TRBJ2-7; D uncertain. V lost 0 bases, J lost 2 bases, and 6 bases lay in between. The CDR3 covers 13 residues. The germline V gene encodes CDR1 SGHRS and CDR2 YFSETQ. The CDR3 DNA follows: TGCGCCAGCAGCTTGGACGGTACCTACGAGCAGTACGTC. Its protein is CASSLDGTYEQYV.

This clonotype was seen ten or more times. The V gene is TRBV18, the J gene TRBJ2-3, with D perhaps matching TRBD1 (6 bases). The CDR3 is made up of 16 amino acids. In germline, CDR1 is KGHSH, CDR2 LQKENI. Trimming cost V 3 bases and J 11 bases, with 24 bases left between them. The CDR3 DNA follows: TGTGCCAGCTCACCCCCTCCCGGGACAAACTTACGGAGGCAGTATTTT. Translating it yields CASSPPPGTNLRRQYF.

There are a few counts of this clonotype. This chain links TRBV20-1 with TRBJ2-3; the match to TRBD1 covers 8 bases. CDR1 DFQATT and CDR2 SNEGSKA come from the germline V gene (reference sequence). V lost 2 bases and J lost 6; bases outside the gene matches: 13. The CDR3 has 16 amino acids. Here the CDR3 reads CSARNNGQGLADTQYF. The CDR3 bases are TGCAGTGCTAGAAACAACGGACAGGGATTAGCGGATACGCAGTATTTT.

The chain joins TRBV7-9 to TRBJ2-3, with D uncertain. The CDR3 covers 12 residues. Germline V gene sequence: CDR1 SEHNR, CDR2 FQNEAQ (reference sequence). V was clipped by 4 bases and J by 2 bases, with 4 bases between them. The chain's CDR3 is CASSSNTDTQYF. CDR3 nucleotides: TGTGCCAGCAGCTCTAACACAGATACGCAGTATTTT.

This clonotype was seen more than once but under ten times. CDR3 region: CASREGARYGYTF. DNA for the CDR3: TGTGCCAGCAGGGAGGGAGCCCGCTATGGCTACACCTTC. V and J are TRBV27 and TRBJ1-2; D is undetermined. The V gene's germline CDR1 is MNHEY and CDR2 SMNVEV (reference sequence). V lost 6 bases and J lost 4, with 12 bases in between. The CDR3 extends over 13 amino acids.

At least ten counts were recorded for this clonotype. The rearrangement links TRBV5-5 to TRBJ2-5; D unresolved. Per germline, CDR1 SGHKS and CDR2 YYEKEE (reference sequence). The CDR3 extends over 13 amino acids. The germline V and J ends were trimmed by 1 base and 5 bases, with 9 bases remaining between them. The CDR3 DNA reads TGTGCCAGCAGCTTGTTGACTCTTGAGACCCAGTACTTC. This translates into CASSLLTLETQYF.

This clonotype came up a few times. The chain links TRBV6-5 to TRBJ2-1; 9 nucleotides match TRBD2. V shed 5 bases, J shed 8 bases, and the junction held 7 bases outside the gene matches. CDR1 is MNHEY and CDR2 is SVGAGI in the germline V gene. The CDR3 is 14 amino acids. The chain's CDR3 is CASSRTRTSDEQFF. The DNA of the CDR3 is TGTGCCAGCAGTCGCACCCGGACTAGCGATGAGCAGTTCTTC.

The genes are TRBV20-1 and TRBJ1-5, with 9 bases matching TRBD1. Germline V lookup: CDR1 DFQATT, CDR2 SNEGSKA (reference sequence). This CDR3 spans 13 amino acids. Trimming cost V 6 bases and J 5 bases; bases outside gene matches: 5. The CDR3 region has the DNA TGCAGTGCCATCACAGGGGGCGATCAGCCCCAGCATTTT. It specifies CSAITGGDQPQHF.

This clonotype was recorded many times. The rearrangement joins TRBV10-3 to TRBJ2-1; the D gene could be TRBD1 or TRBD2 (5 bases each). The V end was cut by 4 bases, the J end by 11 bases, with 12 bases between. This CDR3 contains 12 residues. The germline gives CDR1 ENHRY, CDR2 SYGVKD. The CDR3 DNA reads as TGTGCCATCAGTGGTATCGGGACCCAGCAGTTCTTC. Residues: CAISGIGTQQFF.

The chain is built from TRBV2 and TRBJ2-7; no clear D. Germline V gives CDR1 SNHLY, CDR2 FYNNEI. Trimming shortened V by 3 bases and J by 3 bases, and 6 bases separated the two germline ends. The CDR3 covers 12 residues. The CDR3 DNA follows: TGTGCCAGCAGTGACGATGGCTACGAGCAGTACGTC. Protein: CASSDDGYEQYV.

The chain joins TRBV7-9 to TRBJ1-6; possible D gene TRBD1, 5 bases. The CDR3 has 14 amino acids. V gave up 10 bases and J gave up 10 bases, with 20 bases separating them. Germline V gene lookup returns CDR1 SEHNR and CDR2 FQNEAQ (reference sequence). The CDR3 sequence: CATSDGAGGSPLHF. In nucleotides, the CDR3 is TGTGCCACCTCCGACGGGGCAGGTGGATCACCCCTCCACTTT.